The 29 T cell receptor beta chains below were found in one sample sequenced in a study of T cell changes during pregnancy in multiple sclerosis. Repertoires were generated with immunoSEQ multiplex PCR, while TCRdb's copy carries only in-frame clones and drops some. Seen here are some 70,000 clones, about 91% observed once, and the top ten hold about 0.3%. The material was CD4+ T cells from peripheral blood mononuclear cells, obtained in the third trimester of pregnancy. These receptor sequences come from a female donor in good health, enrolled as a control in a pregnancy study.

The genes are TRBV7-2 and TRBJ2-5, with 9 bases that match TRBD2. The CDR3 is made up of 16 amino acids. In germline, CDR1 is SGHTA, CDR2 FQGNSA. Trimming at V came to 5 bases and at J to 5 bases, leaving 12 bases not matched to a gene. The CDR3 region has the DNA TGTGCCAGCAGCCAATTGAGGGCGGGGGGGCGCGAGACCCAGTACTTC. Its translation is CASSQLRAGGRETQYF. The full variable domain, in which reference TRBV7-2 and TRBJ2-5 provide the parts outside the CDR3, is GAGVSQSPSNKVTEKGKDVELRCDPISGHTALYWYRQSLGQGLEFLIYFQGNSAPDKSGLPSDRFSAERTGGSVSTLTIQRTQQEDSAVYLCASSQLRAGGRETQYFGPGTRLLVL.

The chain is built from TRBV7-2 and TRBJ1-2, with TRBD1 matching 12 bases. The germline V gene encodes CDR1 SGHTA and CDR2 FQGNSA. V was clipped by 6 bases and J by 7 bases; unmatched bases: 3. This CDR3 contains 13 residues. The chain's CDR3 is CASRRDRGPGYTF. The CDR3, as DNA: TGTGCCAGCAGAAGGGACAGGGGGCCTGGCTACACCTTC.

The rearrangement uses TRBV14 and TRBJ2-3, with no clear D. Germline V gene lookup returns CDR1 SGHDN and CDR2 FVKESK. Trimming stripped 4 bases from V and 1 base from J, with 12 bases between. The CDR3 is 15 amino acids. CDR3 amino acids: CASSLQSLGTDTQYF. The CDR3 DNA is TGTGCCAGCAGCCTACAGAGTTTGGGCACAGATACGCAGTATTTT.

The chain is built from TRBV21-1 and TRBJ2-3; the table's D call of TRBD1 was not tested on the DNA. TRBV21-1 is flagged as a pseudogene. CDR3 length: 10 amino acids. The CDR3 sequence: CAPQGDTQYF. The CDR3 nucleotides are TGTGCCCCCCAGGGGGATACGCAGTATTTT.

The chain uses TRBV7-9 and TRBJ2-7; 9 positions agree with TRBD1. Trimming took 3 bases from V and 3 from J; bases not matched to a gene: 6. Germline CDR1 SEHNR, CDR2 FQNEAQ (reference sequence). The length of the CDR3 is 15 residues. The chain's CDR3 is CASSFRQGVNYEQYF. Written as DNA, the CDR3 is TGTGCCAGCAGCTTCAGACAGGGGGTGAACTACGAGCAGTACTTC.

The chain joins TRBV6-1 to TRBJ2-7; weak D call: TRBD2 (6 bases). The germline CDR1 and CDR2 sequences are MNHNS and SASEGT. The CDR3 consists of 15 residues. Trimming shortened V by 2 bases and J by 3 bases, and 14 bases separated the two germline ends. CDR3: CASSERAGRIYEQYF. For the CDR3, the DNA is TGTGCCAGCAGTGAAAGGGCGGGGAGGATCTACGAGCAGTACTTC.

This rearrangement joins TRBV6-1 to TRBJ2-7; D unresolved. CDR3 length equals 13 residues. Germline lookup yields CDR1 MNHNS and CDR2 SASEGT. The CDR3 spells CVLAAAPGYEQYF. The CDR3 nucleotides read TGTGTCCTTGCTGCGGCGCCTGGATACGAGCAGTACTTC.

This clone was found a few times. The rearrangement joins TRBV18 to TRBJ1-4; 8 nucleotides match TRBD1. V was pared by 6 bases and J by 6 bases, with 6 bases of the junction left unmatched. Germline V gene data show CDR1 as KGHSH and CDR2 as LQKENI. The CDR3 is made up of 14 amino acids. The CDR3, as DNA: TGTGCCAGCTCGGAGCAGGGGGCATATGAAAAACTGTTTTTT. Residues: CASSEQGAYEKLFF.

The count of this clone is one. This chain uses TRBV13 with TRBJ1-5; D ambiguous. With 2 bases removed from V and 0 bases from J, the gap between germline ends came to 11 bases. Germline V CDR1 and CDR2: PRHDT, FYEKMQ (reference sequence). This CDR3 is 16 amino acids long. CDR3 residues: CASSLPGPDSNQPQHF. The CDR3 DNA reads as TGTGCCAGCAGCTTACCAGGCCCTGATAGCAATCAGCCCCAGCATTTT.

This chain's CDR3 is CASTKRGGNEQFF. DNA of the CDR3: TGTGCCAGTACAAAGCGGGGGGGCAATGAGCAGTTCTTC. The chain uses TRBV19 and TRBJ2-1; TRBD2 matches at 10 bases. The V segment lost 7 bases and the J segment 6 bases; nucleotides outside the gene matches: 3. CDR3 size: 13 residues. The germline V gene has CDR1 LNHDA and CDR2 SQIVND (reference sequence).

The CDR3 region has the DNA TGTGCCAGCAGCTTAATGCCCAGTAACTATGGCTACACCTTC. It codes for CASSLMPSNYGYTF. The rearrangement links TRBV7-2 to TRBJ1-2; no reliable D call. Trimming removed 2 bases from V and 1 base from J, with 8 bases in between. CDR1 and CDR2 from the germline V gene are SGHTA and FQGNSA. The CDR3 runs 14 residues.

The rearrangement links TRBV28 to TRBJ1-1; perhaps TRBD1 as D (5 bases). Trimming left V 3 bases short and J 8 bases short, with 13 bases between. Germline V gene data show CDR1 as MDHEN and CDR2 as SYDVKM. The CDR3 sequence is 13 residues long. The CDR3 DNA reads TGTGCCAGCAGTTTCTTTGGGGGGAGGGAAGCTTTCTTT. Its translation is CASSFFGGREAFF.

The chain has TRBV11-2 and TRBJ2-5; D might be TRBD2 (5 bases). This CDR3 spans 16 amino acids. V shed 5 bases and J shed 5 bases, with 21 bases lying between them. Germline assignment: CDR1 SGHAT and CDR2 FQNNGV. As DNA, the CDR3 is TGTGCCAGCAGCCCGCTTCTAGGGTCGACGGGGGAGACCCAGTACTTC. It codes for CASSPLLGSTGETQYF.

This clone was counted once. The chain is built from TRBV19 and TRBJ1-6; 9 bases match TRBD1. The germline CDR1 and CDR2 sequences are LNHDA and SQIVND (reference sequence). This CDR3 is built from 13 residues. After removal of 10 bases from V and 9 bases from J, the junction contained 7 bases not matched to a gene. CDR3 sequence reads: CATYRGLFSPLHF. CDR3 in DNA: TGTGCCACGTACAGGGGGCTCTTTTCACCCCTCCACTTT.

This chain links TRBV11-2 with TRBJ2-2; no clear D. CDR1 and CDR2 (germline): SGHAT, FQNNGV. V shed 1 base and J shed 5 bases, with 5 bases lying between them. The CDR3 is 13 residues long. CDR3 in DNA: TGTGCCAGCAGCTTAGTATCGACCGGGGAGCTGTTTTTT. Its protein product is CASSLVSTGELFF.

The gene calls are TRBV19 and TRBJ1-5, with D perhaps matching TRBD1 (5 bases). Germline assignment: CDR1 LNHDA and CDR2 SQIVND (reference sequence). V was trimmed by 8 bases and J by 2 bases, leaving 13 bases between them. This CDR3 has 14 amino acids. The CDR3: CASGSSGGNQPQHF. The CDR3 nucleotides read TGTGCCAGTGGGTCTTCGGGGGGCAATCAGCCCCAGCATTTT. The full variable domain, rest sourced from reference TRBV19 and TRBJ1-5, is DGGITQSPKYLFRKEGQNVTLSCEQNLNHDAMYWYRQDPGQGLRLIYYSQIVNDFQKGDIAEGYSVSREKKESFPLTVTSAQKNPTAFYLCASGSSGGNQPQHFGDGTRLSIL.

The chain has TRBV9 and TRBJ1-4; maybe TRBD1 (6 bases). Trimming cost V 6 bases and J 8 bases, with 17 bases left between them. Germline V gene lookup returns CDR1 SGDLS and CDR2 YYNGEE. CDR3 size: 14 residues. The CDR3 spells CASTPGGGQEKLFF. In DNA form, the CDR3 reads TGTGCCAGCACGCCGGGCGGGGGCCAAGAAAAACTGTTTTTT.

V and J are TRBV5-6 and TRBJ2-3; TRBD2 aligns across 14 bases. Trimming cost V 5 bases and J 1 base; bases outside gene matches: 9. This CDR3 is 18 amino acids long. Looked up from germline, CDR1 is SGHDT and CDR2 is YYEEEE. CDR3: CASSLTSGGDPGTDTQYF. The CDR3 coding sequence is TGTGCCAGCAGTTTGACTAGCGGGGGGGACCCAGGCACAGATACGCAGTATTTT. Looking up the rest from reference TRBV5-6 and TRBJ2-3 gives the full variable domain: DAGVTQSPTHLIKTRGQQVTLRCSPKSGHDTVSWYQQALGQGPQFIFQYYEEEERQRGNFPDRFSGHQFPNYSSELNVNALLLGDSALYLCASSLTSGGDPGTDTQYFGPGTRLTVL.

The V and J genes are TRBV7-2 and TRBJ1-2; 8 bases are a match to TRBD1. Germline assignment: CDR1 SGHTA and CDR2 FQGNSA. The CDR3 is 14 amino acids. Trimming removed 1 base from V and 8 bases from J; junction bases left unmatched: 6. CDR3 protein: CASSLGPGGWGYTF. The CDR3 bases are TGTGCCAGCAGCTTAGGGCCAGGGGGCTGGGGCTACACCTTC.

CDR3 sequence reads: CASRLQGIDYGYTF. In DNA, the CDR3 is TGTGCCAGCAGATTACAGGGTATCGATTATGGCTACACCTTC. The rearrangement links TRBV7-2 to TRBJ1-2; perhaps TRBD1 as D (6 bases). The V gene's germline CDR1 is SGHTA and CDR2 FQGNSA. V was pared by 6 bases and J by 5 bases, with 16 bases between. The CDR3 runs to 14 residues. The variable domain in full, with the rest retrieved from reference TRBV7-2 and TRBJ1-2, is GAGVSQSPSNKVTEKGKDVELRCDPISGHTALYWYRQSLGQGLEFLIYFQGNSAPDKSGLPSDRFSAERTGGSVSTLTIQRTQQEDSAVYLCASRLQGIDYGYTFGSGTRLTVV.

The rearrangement joins TRBV6-4 to TRBJ2-2; perhaps TRBD2 as D (5 bases). V shed 6 bases and J shed 6 bases, with 14 bases lying between them. Germline CDR1 is MRHNA and CDR2 is SNTAGT. The CDR3 runs 14 residues. The CDR3 DNA reads as TGTGCCAGCAGAAAAGAGATGGGAGCCGGGGAGCTGTTTTTT. It is translated as CASRKEMGAGELFF.

V and J are TRBV5-1 and TRBJ2-7; weak D call: TRBD1 (6 bases). The CDR3 length is 15 residues. V gave up 3 bases and J gave up 6 bases, with 19 bases separating them. Germline values: CDR1 SGHRS, CDR2 YFSETQ. CDR3 sequence (DNA): TGCGCCAGCAGCTCCGACGGGACAAGGGATACCGAGCAGTACTTC. Residues: CASSSDGTRDTEQYF. Drawing the rest from reference TRBV5-1 and TRBJ2-7, the complete variable domain is KAGVTQTPRYLIKTRGQQVTLSCSPISGHRSVSWYQQTPGQGLQFLFEYFSETQRNKGNFPGRFSGRQFSNSRSEMNVSTLELGDSALYLCASSSDGTRDTEQYFGPGTRLTVT.

V and J are TRBV2 and TRBJ1-5; D gene uncertain. The germline gives CDR1 SNHLY, CDR2 FYNNEI. This CDR3 is built from 16 residues. V shed 6 bases and J shed 4 bases, with 19 bases lying between them. The CDR3 sequence: CASSVSDSRGNQPQHF. The CDR3 coding sequence is TGTGCCAGCAGCGTTTCGGACTCCCGCGGGAATCAGCCCCAGCATTTT.

In this sample, this clone turned up once. The V gene is TRBV19, the J gene TRBJ1-5; possible D gene TRBD1, 5 bases. In germline, CDR1 is LNHDA, CDR2 SQIVND (reference sequence). V dropped 1 base and J dropped 7 bases, with 11 bases sitting between them. CDR3 length equals 14 residues. As DNA, the CDR3 is TGTGCCAGTAGTATAGGAAGGGGCGAACAGCCCCAGCATTTT. Its translation is CASSIGRGEQPQHF.

In this sample, this clone turned up once. J is TRBJ1-5 and V is TRBV7-2; D call uncertain. With 3 bases removed from V and 0 bases from J, the gap between germline ends came to 9 bases. CDR1 and CDR2 from the germline V gene are SGHTA and FQGNSA. The CDR3 length is 15 residues. CDR3 sequence (DNA): TGTGCCAGCAGCTTTTACAGTGATAGCAATCAGCCCCAGCATTTT. Protein product: CASSFYSDSNQPQHF.

V and J are TRBV5-1 and TRBJ2-3; D remains unclear. The germline V gene has CDR1 SGHRS and CDR2 YFSETQ. CDR3 length: 13 amino acids. Trimming shortened V by 0 bases and J by 2 bases, and 4 bases separated the two germline ends. CDR3 DNA sequence: TGCGCCAGCAGCTTGGCCATCACAGATACGCAGTATTTT. Its translation: CASSLAITDTQYF.

V is TRBV4-1 and J is TRBJ1-2; 10 nucleotides align to TRBD1. This CDR3 region has 21 residues. With 1 base clipped from V and 0 bases from J, the junction kept 17 bases outside the gene matches. Germline lookup yields CDR1 MGHRA and CDR2 YSYEKL. CDR3 sequence: CASSQAPGVPGQGQANYGYTF. In nucleotides, the CDR3 is TGCGCCAGCAGCCAAGCCCCCGGTGTGCCGGGACAGGGGCAAGCTAACTATGGCTACACCTTC.

This chain uses TRBV19 with TRBJ1-1; no definite D call. Trimming took off 1 base at V and 1 base at J, with 7 bases between the two ends. Germline CDR1 and CDR2: LNHDA and SQIVND (reference sequence). The CDR3 is 14 amino acids. The CDR3 region has the DNA TGTGCCAGTAGTATAGGTCCCGGGAACACTGAAGCTTTCTTT. Translation: CASSIGPGNTEAFF.

The chain combines TRBV7-8 with TRBJ2-7; 10 nucleotides line up with TRBD2. With 4 bases clipped from V and 5 bases from J, the junction kept 11 bases outside the gene matches. The CDR3 sequence is 16 residues long. CDR1 is SGHVS and CDR2 is FQNEAQ in the germline V gene. In DNA, the CDR3 is TGTGCCAGCAGCTCACGAACGGGACTAGCGAGGGACGAGCAGTACTTC. Encoded protein: CASSSRTGLARDEQYF.